Following are 16 T cell receptor beta chains from one sample sequenced in a study of blood T cell repertoires in COVID-19. The data were produced by immunoSEQ multiplex PCR, yet TCRdb's version contains in-frame clones alone and is incomplete. The table has around 250,000 clones, over 80% seen once; the top ten hold 1.9%. Source material: peripheral blood. The receptors here all came from a man younger than 40 who had recovered from COVID-19.

This clone appeared a single time. CDR3: CASSPPLSGYTF. CDR3 in DNA: TGTGCCAGCAGCCCGCCCCTAAGCGGCTACACCTTC. The rearrangement joins TRBV7-6 to TRBJ1-2; no definite D call. V was trimmed by 5 bases and J by 8 bases, leaving 12 bases between them. There are 12 residues in the CDR3. Germline V gives CDR1 SGHVS, CDR2 FNYEAQ.

This clone has only a few counts. This chain connects TRBV2 to TRBJ2-5; 8 bases are a match to TRBD1. The trim removed 6 bases at V and 5 bases at J, leaving 2 bases unmatched. This CDR3 region has 12 residues. CDR1 is SNHLY, CDR2 FYNNEI, per germline. This CDR3 reads CASRGDRETQYF. CDR3 bases: TGTGCCAGCAGGGGGGACAGGGAGACCCAGTACTTC.

This clone came up once. The chain recombines TRBV11-2 with TRBJ2-7, with D perhaps TRBD2 (5 bases). V dropped 5 bases and J dropped 0 bases, with 11 bases sitting between them. From germline, CDR1 is SGHAT and CDR2 FQNNGV. The CDR3 consists of 14 residues. The CDR3 spells CASSPLRGSYEQYF. CDR3 DNA: TGTGCCAGCAGCCCTCTCCGGGGCTCCTACGAGCAGTACTTC.

This chain uses TRBV11-2 with TRBJ2-7; D not resolved. The CDR3 loop spans 15 amino acids. Germline loops: CDR1 SGHAT, CDR2 FQNNGV. Trimming pared 5 bases from V and 2 bases from J, leaving 16 bases between. Here the CDR3 DNA reads TGTGCCAGCAGCCCTCGGGTTTCGAGTACCTACGAGCAGTACTTC. This gives the protein CASSPRVSSTYEQYF.

The rearrangement uses TRBV18 and TRBJ2-3; TRBD2 agrees at 13 bases. Trimming took 6 bases from V and 6 from J; bases not matched to a gene: 6. CDR1 and CDR2 (germline): KGHSH, LQKENI. This CDR3 has 15 residues. Here the CDR3 DNA reads TGTGCCAGCTCCCGGGGGACTAGCGGGGAGGATACGCAGTATTTT. Residues: CASSRGTSGEDTQYF.

The chain recombines TRBV7-9 with TRBJ1-1, with D possibly TRBD1 on 6 matching bases. This CDR3 has 18 residues. Germline V gene lookup returns CDR1 SEHNR and CDR2 FQNEAQ (reference sequence). V dropped 0 bases and J dropped 1 base, with 18 bases sitting between them. The DNA of the CDR3 is TGTGCCAGCAGCTTAGCTTTCGTCCCGGACAGCCCGAACACTGAAGCTTTCTTT. Protein sequence: CASSLAFVPDSPNTEAFF. Full variable domain (remainder filled in from reference TRBV7-9 and TRBJ1-1): DTGVSQNPRHKITKRGQNVTFRCDPISEHNRLYWYRQTLGQGPEFLTYFQNEAQLEKSRLLSDRFSAERPKGSFSTLEIQRTEQGDSAMYLCASSLAFVPDSPNTEAFFGQGTRLTVV.

This clone has a single count. The sample carries other DNA sequences with the same CDR3. V is TRBV5-1 and J is TRBJ2-1; 12 bases are shared with TRBD2. This CDR3 region has 15 residues. CDR1 is SGHRS, CDR2 YFSETQ, per germline. V was clipped by 4 bases and J by 4 bases; unmatched bases: 3. The CDR3 DNA reads TGCGCCAGCAGCCTGACTAGCGGGGGATACAATGAGCAGTTCTTC. Translating it yields CASSLTSGGYNEQFF.

This sequence joins TRBV29-1 and TRBJ1-6; 10 bases are a match to TRBD1. The V gene end was trimmed by 6 bases and the J gene end by 9 bases; junction bases not matched to a gene: 5. CDR1 SQVTM and CDR2 ANQGSEA come from the germline V gene. The CDR3 covers 13 residues. The DNA of the CDR3 is TGCAGCGTAGGGACAGGGGTGGGTTCACCCCTCCACTTT. Encoded protein: CSVGTGVGSPLHF. Looking up the rest from reference TRBV29-1 and TRBJ1-6 gives the full variable domain: SAVISQKPSRDICQRGTSLTIQCQVDSQVTMMFWYRQQPGQSLTLIATANQGSEATYESGFVIDKFPISRPNLTFSTLTVSNMSPEDSSIYLCSVGTGVGSPLHFGNGTRLTVT.

The chain uses TRBV18 and TRBJ2-5, with TRBD1 as a possible D gene (6 bases). The germline gives CDR1 KGHSH, CDR2 LQKENI. The length of the CDR3 is 14 residues. The V gene lost 6 bases and the J gene lost 3 bases, with 14 bases spanning the gap. In nucleotides, the CDR3 is TGTGCCAGCTCCCCCCAGACAGGTGAAGAGACCCAGTACTTC. Protein: CASSPQTGEETQYF.

The rearrangement joins TRBV7-9 to TRBJ2-7; TRBD1 agrees at 10 bases. The CDR3 contains 13 residues. Germline CDR1 is SEHNR and CDR2 is FQNEAQ (reference sequence). The V and J ends lost 8 bases and 2 bases, in that order; junction bases with no gene match: 3. CDR3 region: CASPGTGAYEQYV. DNA of the CDR3: TGTGCCAGCCCCGGGACAGGGGCCTACGAGCAGTACGTC.

CDR3 in amino acids: CASSYWGQGAINEQFF. The CDR3 DNA sequence: TGTGCCAGCAGTTACTGGGGACAGGGGGCGATCAATGAGCAGTTCTTC. The chain couples TRBV6-2 or TRBV6-3 to TRBJ2-1, with 12 nucleotides matching TRBD1. The junction had 4 bases not matched to a gene; V was cut back by 1 base and J by 6 bases. The CDR3 covers 16 residues. Per germline, CDR1 MNHEY and CDR2 SVGEGT.

J is TRBJ2-3 and V is TRBV5-1; D remains ambiguous. Germline CDR1 SGHRS, CDR2 YFSETQ. Trimming removed 4 bases at V and 0 bases at J, with 9 bases between. The CDR3 has 14 amino acids. CDR3 loop: CASSIAASTDTQYF. The CDR3 nucleotides are TGCGCCAGCAGCATTGCGGCGAGCACAGATACGCAGTATTTT. Full variable domain (missing parts from reference TRBV5-1 and TRBJ2-3): KAGVTQTPRYLIKTRGQQVTLSCSPISGHRSVSWYQQTPGQGLQFLFEYFSETQRNKGNFPGRFSGRQFSNSRSEMNVSTLELGDSALYLCASSIAASTDTQYFGPGTRLTVL.

The V gene is TRBV29-1, the J gene TRBJ2-2; D may be TRBD1 (6 bases). This CDR3 is 13 amino acids long. Germline CDR1 and CDR2: SQVTM and ANQGSEA. The V gene lost 7 bases and the J gene lost 0 bases, with 9 bases spanning the gap. The CDR3 sequence: CSGGHPNTGELFF. CDR3 DNA sequence: TGCAGCGGGGGACACCCGAACACCGGGGAGCTGTTTTTT.

V gene TRBV4-1 combines with J gene TRBJ1-5, with D uncertain. Germline assignment: CDR1 MGHRA and CDR2 YSYEKL. The V end lost 4 bases, the J end lost 4 bases, and 11 bases lay between the germline ends. The CDR3 consists of 14 residues. CDR3 residues: CASSRRAGNQPQHF. The CDR3 coding sequence is TGCGCCAGCAGCCGAAGGGCGGGGAATCAGCCCCAGCATTTT.

This clone was found once. The rearrangement links TRBV1 to TRBJ2-7; TRBD2 reflects the table's D call only, with no check against the DNA. TRBV1 is a pseudogene locus. The CDR3 is made up of 13 amino acids. The CDR3 bases are TGCACCAGCAGCCAAGATCGGAGCTACGAGCAGTACTTC. The encoded protein is CTSSQDRSYEQYF.

The rearrangement uses TRBV28 and TRBJ2-7, with a tentative D call TRBD1 (6 bases). The germline V gene has CDR1 MDHEN and CDR2 SYDVKM. V gave up 3 bases and J gave up 5 bases, with 14 bases separating them. The CDR3 has 14 amino acids. The chain's CDR3 is CASSLAGAPHEQYV. The CDR3, as DNA: TGTGCCAGCAGTTTGGCAGGGGCTCCCCACGAGCAGTACGTC.